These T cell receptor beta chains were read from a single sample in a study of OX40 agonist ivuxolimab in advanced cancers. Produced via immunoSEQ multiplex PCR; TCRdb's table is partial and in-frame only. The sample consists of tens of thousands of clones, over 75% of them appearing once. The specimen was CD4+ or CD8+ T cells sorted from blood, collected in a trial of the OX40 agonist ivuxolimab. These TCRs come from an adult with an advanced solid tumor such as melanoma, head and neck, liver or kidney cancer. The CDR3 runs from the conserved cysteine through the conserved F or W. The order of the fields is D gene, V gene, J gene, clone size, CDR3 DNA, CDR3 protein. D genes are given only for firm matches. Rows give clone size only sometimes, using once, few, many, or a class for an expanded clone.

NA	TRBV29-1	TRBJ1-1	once	TGCAGCGGCGGAGAGGGTACTGAAGCTTTCTTT	CSGGEGTEAFF
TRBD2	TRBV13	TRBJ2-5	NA	TGTGCCAGCAGCTTAGGCCCGATAGGGACTAGCGGGAGGTACCAAGAGACCCAGTACTTC	CASSLGPIGTSGRYQETQYF
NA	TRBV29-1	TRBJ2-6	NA	TGCAGCGCCAAGGACGGAGTATCTGGGGCCAACGTCCTGACTTTC	CSAKDGVSGANVLTF
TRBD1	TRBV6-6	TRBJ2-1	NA	TGTGCCAGCAGTCCTCATCGACAGGGGTTTAGAAATGAGCAGTTCTTC	CASSPHRQGFRNEQFF
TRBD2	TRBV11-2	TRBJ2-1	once	TGTGCCAGCAGCTTAAGCGGGAGGGTCAATGAGCAGTTCTTC	CASSLSGRVNEQFF
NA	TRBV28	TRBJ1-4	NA	TGTGCCAGCAGTTTATACAGGGACGCAACTAATGAAAAACCGTTTTTT	CASSLYRDATNEKPFF
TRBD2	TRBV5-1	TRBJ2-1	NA	TGCGCCAGCAGCTTGGTGGGTAGCGGGAACTACAATGAGCAGTTCTTC	CASSLVGSGNYNEQFF
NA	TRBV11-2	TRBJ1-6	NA	TGTGCCAGCAGCTCGAGGACGACCCGACAACCCGCTGCTTCACCCCTCCACTTT	CASSSRTTRQPAASPLHF
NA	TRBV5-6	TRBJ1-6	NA	TGTGCCAGCAGCTTGGAACGTGGCGTTTCACCCCTCCACTTT	CASSLERGVSPLHF
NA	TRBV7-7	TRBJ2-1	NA	TGTGCTAGCAGCCCCGTGGGGGGGCGAGCCTACAATGAGCAGTTCTTC	CASSPVGGRAYNEQFF
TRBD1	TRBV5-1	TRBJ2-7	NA	TGCGCCAGCAGCATAGACAGGGGCGAGCAGTACTTC	CASSIDRGEQYF
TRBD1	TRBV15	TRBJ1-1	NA	TGTGCCACCAGCAGAGTGAAGGGGGCAAGCACTGAAGCTTTCTTT	CATSRVKGASTEAFF
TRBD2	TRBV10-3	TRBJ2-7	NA	TGTGCCATCAGTGGGACTAGCGGGAAATACGAGCAGTACTTC	CAISGTSGKYEQYF
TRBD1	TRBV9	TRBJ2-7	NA	TGTGCCAGCAGCCGGGATGGGGGACAGGGTAACAAGCAGTACTTC	CASSRDGGQGNKQYF
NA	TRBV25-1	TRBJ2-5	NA	TGTGCCAGCAGTGAATCCTTGGGTTTCAGGGAGACCCAGTACTTC	CASSESLGFRETQYF
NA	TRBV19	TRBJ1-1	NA	TGTGCCAGTAGTATAGACGTGCAGGGGTACACTGAAGCTTTCTTT	CASSIDVQGYTEAFF
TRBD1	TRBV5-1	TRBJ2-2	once	TGCGCCAGCAGCTTGGCCAGGGGGCTGGACACCGGGGAGCTGTTTTTT	CASSLARGLDTGELFF
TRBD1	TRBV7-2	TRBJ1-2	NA	TGTGCCAGCAGCCCAAGGACAGGTTGGGACTATGGCTACACCTTC	CASSPRTGWDYGYTF
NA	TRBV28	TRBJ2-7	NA	TGTGCCAGCAGTTTAACAGGGAATGGCGAGCAGTACTTC	CASSLTGNGEQYF
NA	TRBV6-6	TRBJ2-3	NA	TGTGCCAGCAGGCGAGCGGGCCTCAGCACAGATACGCAGTATTTT	CASRRAGLSTDTQYF
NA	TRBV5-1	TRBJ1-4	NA	TGCGCCAGCACCTCGGGAGGGGCAACTAATGAAAAACTGTTTTTT	CASTSGGATNEKLFF
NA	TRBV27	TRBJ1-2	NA	TGTGCCAGCAGTAAAGGGGGGTGGGGCTATGGCTACACCTTC	CASSKGGWGYGYTF
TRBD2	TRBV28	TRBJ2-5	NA	TGTGCCAGCAGTAGCGGGAGGGCCATGGAGACCCAGTACTTC	CASSSGRAMETQYF
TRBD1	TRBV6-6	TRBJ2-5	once	TGTGCCAGCAACAAACAGGGGGAGACCCAGTACTTC	CASNKQGETQYF
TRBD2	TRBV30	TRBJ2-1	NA	TGTGCCTGGAGTGTAGGGACTAGCAGAGACAATGAGCAGTTCTTC	CAWSVGTSRDNEQFF
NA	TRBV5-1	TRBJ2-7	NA	TGCGCCAGCAGCACCCTTGAGGGAGCCTACGAGCAGTACTTC	CASSTLEGAYEQYF
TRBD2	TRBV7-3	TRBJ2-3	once	TGTGCCAGCAGCCATTCGGGACTAGCGGGTCCCTTTACGCAGTATTTT	CASSHSGLAGPFTQYF
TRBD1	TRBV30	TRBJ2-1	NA	TGTGCCTGGGAGCTCGACAGGGACAATGAGCAGTTCTTC	CAWELDRDNEQFF
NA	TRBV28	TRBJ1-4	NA	TGTGCCAGCAGTTTCGGTGGCACTAATGAAAAACTGTTTTTT	CASSFGGTNEKLFF
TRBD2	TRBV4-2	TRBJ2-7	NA	TGTGCCAGCAGCCAGACTAGCGGGAGGGCGTACGAGCAGTACTTC	CASSQTSGRAYEQYF
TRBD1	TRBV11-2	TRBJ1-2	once	TGTGCCAGCAGCTCGGGTGGACAGGGAGTGAGGGGCTACACCTTC	CASSSGGQGVRGYTF
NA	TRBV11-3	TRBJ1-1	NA	TGTGCCAGCAGCTTAGATGGACAGAGTGAAGCTTTCTTT	CASSLDGQSEAFF
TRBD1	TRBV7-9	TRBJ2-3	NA	TGTGCCAGCAGCTCTGGGACAGGAGACACAGATACGCAGTATTTT	CASSSGTGDTDTQYF
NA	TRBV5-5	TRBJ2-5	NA	TGTGCCAGCAGCTTAACAGCCAAAACCCAAGAGACCCAGTACTTC	CASSLTAKTQETQYF
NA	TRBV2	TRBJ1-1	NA	TGTGCCAGCAGTGTAAATCCAGGGACCACTGAAGCTTTCTTT	CASSVNPGTTEAFF
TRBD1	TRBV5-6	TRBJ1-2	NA	TGTGCCAGCAGCTTGCAGGGGGCGTTTGGCTACACCTTC	CASSLQGAFGYTF
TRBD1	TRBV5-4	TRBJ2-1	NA	TGTGCCAGCAGCCCAGACAGGGGAGCCTACAATGAGCAGTTCTTC	CASSPDRGAYNEQFF
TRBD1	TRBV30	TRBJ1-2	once	TGTGCCTGGAGTAGGCGGACAGGGTCTTTTGGCTACACCTTC	CAWSRRTGSFGYTF
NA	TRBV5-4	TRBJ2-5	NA	TGTGCCAGCAGCCGGGAGTACCAAGAGACCCAGTACTTC	CASSREYQETQYF
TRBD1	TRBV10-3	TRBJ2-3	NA	TGTGCCATCAGCCCCGGGACAGACACAGATACGCAGTATTTT	CAISPGTDTDTQYF